This TCR beta chain is drawn from a study of blood T cells in healthy people across ages. Study-level points and caveats: Among long-lived donors, naive CD4+ cells were more numerous and diversity higher than in aged donors.

As regards this clonotype: Its specificity is not known.

Per-sample PBMC isolation yielded at least 7 million cells. PCR was performed a second time for about 7 to 11 cycles using a sample-barcoded 5' primer and a J-beta primer mix. Each CDR3 protein is one row after TCRdb ran MiXCR on the 5' RACE reads. The sample lists about 510,000 distinct CDR3 sequences; about 26% were seen once. Separately, the same data were catalogued under a study of T cells of mothers and their children. From that second work: Compared with unrelated pairs, related mother-child pairs had slightly higher, non-significant overlap.

The sample taken for sequencing was blood. The sequence came from a boy younger than 10 in good health.

CDR3 sequence (DNA): TGCAGTGCTAGAGATATGGAACTGGTGGCGAACAATGAGCAGTACTTC. Amino acid sequence: CSARDMELVANNEQYF. This sequence joins TRBV20-1 and TRBJ2-5; D unclear. This CDR3 is 16 amino acids long. Per germline, CDR1 DFQATT and CDR2 SNEGSKA (reference sequence). The ends were cut back, 0 bases at V and 11 bases at J, with 25 bases in the middle.